This record concerns one T cell receptor beta chain sequence. Its antigen is not identified. Trimming removed 6 bases from V and 4 bases from J, with 15 bases in between. The CDR3 loop spans 13 amino acids. Germline assignment: CDR1 SQVTM and CDR2 ANQGSEA. The assay was immunoSEQ multiplex PCR, and TCRdb's table has in-frame clones only and misses some. Of about 64,000 clones detected, about four fifths appear once; the ten largest clones hold around 5%. This specimen belongs to a study of OX40 agonist ivuxolimab in advanced cancers. Whole-study context: The patients got ivuxolimab, which is an agonistic anti-OX40 (CD134) antibody. A male proportion of just over 80% was recorded, with mean age about 54 years and range about 23 to 90. Study results and caveats: At 0.1 to 3.0 mg/kg, clonal expansion of CD4+ and CD8+ blood T cells had occurred by week 6. Antigen specificity of clonally expanded peripheral T cells was not established.

The chain carries TRBV29-1 and TRBJ2-5; D gene uncertain. The material was CD4+ or CD8+ T cells sorted from blood, obtained in a trial of the OX40 agonist ivuxolimab. The clonotype comes from an adult with an advanced solid tumor such as melanoma, head and neck, liver or kidney cancer. CDR3 amino acids: CSVAPTTIETQYF. The CDR3 region has the DNA TGCAGCGTCGCCCCGACAACGATAGAGACCCAGTACTTC.